This T cell receptor beta chain comes out of a study of cytomegalovirus exposure and HLA in healthy donors. Study-level results: By a later analysis, the bulk of CMV-associated TCR beta chains appeared HLA-restricted.

A word on this clone: Its antigen is unidentified.

The PCR had 60 Vbeta and 13 Jbeta primers. TCRdb keeps only in-frame clones here, not all; method: immunoSEQ multiplex PCR. The top ten hold approximately 3% of the sample, which has about 65,000 clones, 60% to 65% seen once. The clonotype comes from a man aged 25-45 years in good health and CMV-seronegative. Sequencing was done on a sample of PBMCs.

The CDR3 reads CASTPITGGPYEQYF. DNA of the CDR3: TGTGCCAGCACCCCTATTACGGGGGGGCCCTACGAGCAGTACTTC. The gene calls are TRBV11-2 and TRBJ2-7; 8 bases map to TRBD2. Germline V lookup: CDR1 SGHAT, CDR2 FQNNGV. V was clipped by 7 bases and J by 2 bases; unmatched bases: 10. The CDR3 has 15 residues.